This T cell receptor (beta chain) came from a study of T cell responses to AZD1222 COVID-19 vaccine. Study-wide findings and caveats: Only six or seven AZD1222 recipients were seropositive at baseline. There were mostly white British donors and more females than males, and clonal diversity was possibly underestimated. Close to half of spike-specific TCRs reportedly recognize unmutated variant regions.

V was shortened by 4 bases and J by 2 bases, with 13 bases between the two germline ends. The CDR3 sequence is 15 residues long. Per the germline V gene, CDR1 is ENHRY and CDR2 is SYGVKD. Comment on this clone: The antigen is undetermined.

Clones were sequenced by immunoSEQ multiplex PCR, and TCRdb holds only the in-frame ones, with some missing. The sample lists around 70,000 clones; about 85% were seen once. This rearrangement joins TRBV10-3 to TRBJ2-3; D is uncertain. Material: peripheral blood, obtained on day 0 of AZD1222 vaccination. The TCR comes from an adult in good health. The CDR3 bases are TGTGCCATCAGTGTCGGCGGAACTGACACAGATACGCAGTATTTT. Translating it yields CAISVGGTDTDTQYF.